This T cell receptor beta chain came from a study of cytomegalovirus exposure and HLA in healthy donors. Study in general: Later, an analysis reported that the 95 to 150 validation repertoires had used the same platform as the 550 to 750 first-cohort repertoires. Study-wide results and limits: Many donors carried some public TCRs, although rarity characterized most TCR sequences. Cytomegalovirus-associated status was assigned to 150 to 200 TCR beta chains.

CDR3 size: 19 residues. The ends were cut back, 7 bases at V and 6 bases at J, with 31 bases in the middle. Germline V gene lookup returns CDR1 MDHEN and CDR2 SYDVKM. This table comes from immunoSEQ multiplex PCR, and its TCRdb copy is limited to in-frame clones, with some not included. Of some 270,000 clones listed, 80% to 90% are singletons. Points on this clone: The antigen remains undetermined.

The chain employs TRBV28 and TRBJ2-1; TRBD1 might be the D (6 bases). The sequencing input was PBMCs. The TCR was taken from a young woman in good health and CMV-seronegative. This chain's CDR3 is CASTFMKGSLKQGINEQFF. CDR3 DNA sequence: TGTGCCAGCACTTTTATGAAGGGGAGCCTAAAACAGGGAATCAATGAGCAGTTCTTC.